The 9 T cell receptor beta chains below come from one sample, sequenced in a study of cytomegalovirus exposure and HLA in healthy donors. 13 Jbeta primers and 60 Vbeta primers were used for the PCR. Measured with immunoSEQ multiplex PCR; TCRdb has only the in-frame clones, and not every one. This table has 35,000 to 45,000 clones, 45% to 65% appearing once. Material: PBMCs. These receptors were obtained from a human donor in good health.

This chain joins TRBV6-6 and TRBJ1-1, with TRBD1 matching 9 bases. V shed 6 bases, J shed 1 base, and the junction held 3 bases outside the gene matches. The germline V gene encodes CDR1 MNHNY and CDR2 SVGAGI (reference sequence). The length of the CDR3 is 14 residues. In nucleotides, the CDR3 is TGTGCCAGCAGAAAACAGGGGGCGAACACTGAAGCTTTCTTT. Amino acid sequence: CASRKQGANTEAFF.

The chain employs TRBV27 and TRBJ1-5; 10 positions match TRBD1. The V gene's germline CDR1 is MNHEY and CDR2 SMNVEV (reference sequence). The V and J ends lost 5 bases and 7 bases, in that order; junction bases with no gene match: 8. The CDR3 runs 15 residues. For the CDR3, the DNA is TGTGCCAGCAGTGACTACGGGACAGGGGCCCAGCCCCAGCATTTT. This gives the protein CASSDYGTGAQPQHF.

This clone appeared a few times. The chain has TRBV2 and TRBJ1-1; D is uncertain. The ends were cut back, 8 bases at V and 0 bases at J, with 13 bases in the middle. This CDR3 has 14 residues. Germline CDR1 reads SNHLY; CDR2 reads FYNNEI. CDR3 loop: CASVREVMNTEAFF. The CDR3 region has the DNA TGTGCCAGCGTTAGGGAGGTAATGAACACTGAAGCTTTCTTT.

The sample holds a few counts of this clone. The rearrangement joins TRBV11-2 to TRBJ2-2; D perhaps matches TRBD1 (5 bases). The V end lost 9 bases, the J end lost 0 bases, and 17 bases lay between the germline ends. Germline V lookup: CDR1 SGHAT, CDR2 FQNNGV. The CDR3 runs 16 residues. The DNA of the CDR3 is TGTGCCAGTAGAATCACGCTAGGGGCGAACACCGGGGAGCTGTTTTTT. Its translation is CASRITLGANTGELFF.

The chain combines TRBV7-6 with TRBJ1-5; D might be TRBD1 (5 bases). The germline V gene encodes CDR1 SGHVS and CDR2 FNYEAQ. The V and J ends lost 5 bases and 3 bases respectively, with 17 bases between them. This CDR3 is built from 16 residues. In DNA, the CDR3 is TGTGCCAGCAGCCCCAGGGCAACGGATCACAATCAGCCCCAGCATTTT. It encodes CASSPRATDHNQPQHF.

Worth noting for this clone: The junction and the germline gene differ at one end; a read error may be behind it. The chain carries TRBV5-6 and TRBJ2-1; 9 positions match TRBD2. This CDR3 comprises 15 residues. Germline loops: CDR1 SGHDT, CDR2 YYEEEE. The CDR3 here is CASSLGGSGSREVLF. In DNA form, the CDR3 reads TGTGCCAGCAGCTTGGGGGGTAGCGGGAGCCGGGAGGTCCTCTTC.

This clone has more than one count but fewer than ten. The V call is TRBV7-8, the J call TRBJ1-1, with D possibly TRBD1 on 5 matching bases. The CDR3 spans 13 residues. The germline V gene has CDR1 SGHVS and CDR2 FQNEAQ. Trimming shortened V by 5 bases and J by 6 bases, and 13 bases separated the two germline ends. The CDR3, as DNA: TGTGCCAGCAGCCCCCCCGGAGGGGCTGAAGCTTTCTTT. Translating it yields CASSPPGGAEAFF.

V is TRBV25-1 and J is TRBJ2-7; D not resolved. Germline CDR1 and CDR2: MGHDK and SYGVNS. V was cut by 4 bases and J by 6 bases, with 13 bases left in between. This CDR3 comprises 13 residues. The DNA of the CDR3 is TGTGCCAGCAGTGGTCAGGTAATCGGCGAGCAGTACTTC. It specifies CASSGQVIGEQYF.

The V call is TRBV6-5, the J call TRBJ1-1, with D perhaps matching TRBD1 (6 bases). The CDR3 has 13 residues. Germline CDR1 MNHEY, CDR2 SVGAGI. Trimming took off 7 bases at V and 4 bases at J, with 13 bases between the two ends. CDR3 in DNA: TGTGCCAGCAATCGACAGGCTAGCACTGAAGCTTTCTTT. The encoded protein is CASNRQASTEAFF.